A single T cell receptor beta chain is shown here with its context. Time point: newly diagnosed GD, antithyroid drugs for less than 3 months. RNA from PBMCs was the source of the TCR library. Arm-PCR with iRepertoire HTBI primers amplified the CDR3 regions for these TCR beta libraries. TCRdb independently ran MiXCR on the multiplex PCR reads; one entry per CDR3 protein. The sample holds about 620,000 distinct CDR3 sequences, approximately 15% seen once. The data were taken from a study of regulatory T cells in long-lasting Graves disease. The CDR3 has 14 amino acids. V lost 1 base to trimming and J lost 7 bases; unmatched junction nucleotides: 5. Germline assignment: CDR1 LGHDT and CDR2 YNNKEL (reference sequence). Another study also made use of these data, one on T cells in Graves' hyperthyroidism and ophthalmopathy.

The receptor comes from a woman aged 25-40 years with Graves disease. The sample was peripheral blood mononuclear cells (PBMCs), taken at new diagnosis, from a patient treated with antithyroid drugs. V and J are TRBV3-1 and TRBJ2-5; 8 bases map to TRBD2. The CDR3 reads CASSQGTGGATQYF. In nucleotides, the CDR3 is TGTGCCAGCAGCCAAGGGACGGGGGGGGCGACCCAGTACTTC.